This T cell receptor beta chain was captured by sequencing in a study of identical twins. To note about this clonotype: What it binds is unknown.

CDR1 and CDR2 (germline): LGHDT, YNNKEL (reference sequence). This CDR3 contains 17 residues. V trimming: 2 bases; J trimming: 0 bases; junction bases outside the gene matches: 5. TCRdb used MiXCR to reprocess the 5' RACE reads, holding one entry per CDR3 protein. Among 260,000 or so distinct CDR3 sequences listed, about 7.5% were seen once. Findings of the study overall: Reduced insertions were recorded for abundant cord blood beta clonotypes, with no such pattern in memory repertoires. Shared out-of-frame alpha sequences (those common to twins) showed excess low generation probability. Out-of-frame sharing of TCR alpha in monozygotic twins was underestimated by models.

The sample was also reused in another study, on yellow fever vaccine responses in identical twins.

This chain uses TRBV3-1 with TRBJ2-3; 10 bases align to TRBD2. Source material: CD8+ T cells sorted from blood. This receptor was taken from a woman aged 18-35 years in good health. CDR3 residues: CASSQSGTSASTDTQYF. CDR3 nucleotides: TGTGCCAGCAGCCAATCCGGGACTAGCGCAAGCACAGATACGCAGTATTTT.